This T cell receptor (beta chain) emerged from a study of blood T cell repertoires in COVID-19. Overall study context: Collection of acute and convalescent COVID-19 samples took place in the United States, Italy and Spain.

Germline V lookup: CDR1 MGHRA, CDR2 YSYEKL. V was pared by 0 bases and J by 2 bases, with 8 bases of the junction left unmatched. CDR3 length: 17 residues. The repertoire was sequenced with immunoSEQ multiplex PCR; TCRdb's copy has only in-frame clones and lacks some. This sample yields about 140,000 clones, of which about 82% are seen a single time; about 8% belongs to the top ten. This chain connects TRBV4-1 to TRBJ2-3, with TRBD2 matching over 7 bases. The sequence was collected from a woman between 55 and 75 years old with acute or convalescent COVID-19. Sequenced material: peripheral blood. The CDR3 reads CASSQDKTGGYTDTQYF. In DNA, the CDR3 is TGCGCCAGCAGCCAAGATAAGACGGGGGGATACACAGATACGCAGTATTTT.